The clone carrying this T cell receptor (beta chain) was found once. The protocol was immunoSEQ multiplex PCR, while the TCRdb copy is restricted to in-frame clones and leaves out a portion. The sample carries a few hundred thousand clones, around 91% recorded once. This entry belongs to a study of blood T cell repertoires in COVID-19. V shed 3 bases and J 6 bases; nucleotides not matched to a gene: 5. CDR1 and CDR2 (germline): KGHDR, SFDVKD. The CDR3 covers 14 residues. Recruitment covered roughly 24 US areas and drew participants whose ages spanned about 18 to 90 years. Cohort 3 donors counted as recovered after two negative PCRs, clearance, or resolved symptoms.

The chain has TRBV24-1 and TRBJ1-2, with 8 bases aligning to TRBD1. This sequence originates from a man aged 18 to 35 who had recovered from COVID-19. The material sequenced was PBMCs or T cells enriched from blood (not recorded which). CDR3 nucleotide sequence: TGTGCCACCAGTGATGAGGACAGGGTTGATGGCTACACCTTC. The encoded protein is CATSDEDRVDGYTF.